A single sample gave rise to the 8 T cell receptor beta chains below, sequenced in a study of blood T cell repertoires in COVID-19. Clones were read by immunoSEQ multiplex PCR, and TCRdb kept only the in-frame ones, dropping some. The table lists about 300,000 clones, around 86% of them singletons. The sequenced sample was PBMCs or T cells enriched from blood (not recorded which). The receptors come from a woman in her late teens or twenties who had recovered from COVID-19.

V is TRBV9 and J is TRBJ1-1; 7 bases are shared with TRBD1. Germline V gene data show CDR1 as SGDLS and CDR2 as YYNGEE. The V segment lost 2 bases and the J segment 6 bases; nucleotides outside the gene matches: 4. This CDR3 has 13 amino acids. This CDR3 is CASSVVTGPEAFF. Written as DNA, the CDR3 is TGTGCCAGCAGCGTGGTGACAGGGCCTGAAGCTTTCTTT.

CDR3 bases: TGTGCCAGCGGGACAGGGGGCTACGAGCAGTACTTC. Amino acid sequence: CASGTGGYEQYF. The V call is TRBV7-2, the J call TRBJ2-7; 11 bases line up with TRBD1. The length of the CDR3 is 12 residues. V shed 8 bases, J shed 3 bases, and the junction held 0 bases outside the gene matches. The germline CDR1 and CDR2 sequences are SGHTA and FQGNSA. Together with reference TRBV7-2 and TRBJ2-7, the CDR3 gives the full variable domain: GAGVSQSPSNKVTEKGKDVELRCDPISGHTALYWYRQSLGQGLEFLIYFQGNSAPDKSGLPSDRFSAERTGGSVSTLTIQRTQQEDSAVYLCASGTGGYEQYFGPGTRLTVT.

The rearrangement links TRBV19 to TRBJ1-1; the match to TRBD1 covers 8 bases. The J segment lost 5 bases and the V segment lost 5 bases, leaving 4 bases of the junction unmatched. There are 13 residues in the CDR3. Germline V gives CDR1 LNHDA, CDR2 SQIVND (reference sequence). The CDR3 nucleotides are TGTGCCAGTAGTTGGGACAGGCAAACTGAAGCTTTCTTT. Protein: CASSWDRQTEAFF.

The chain has TRBV5-1 and TRBJ1-1; 8 bases agree with TRBD1. The CDR3 contains 15 residues. Trimming removed 4 bases from V and 3 bases from J; junction bases left unmatched: 8. CDR1 is SGHRS and CDR2 is YFSETQ in the germline V gene. This chain's CDR3 is CASSITGTGYTEAFF. The CDR3 DNA reads TGCGCCAGCAGCATTACCGGGACAGGTTACACTGAAGCTTTCTTT.

As to this clone: Other DNA sequences of this sample code for an identical CDR3. This chain joins TRBV27 and TRBJ2-7; perhaps TRBD2 as D (6 bases). Germline V gene lookup returns CDR1 MNHEY and CDR2 SMNVEV (reference sequence). Trimming shortened V by 2 bases and J by 6 bases, and 11 bases separated the two germline ends. The CDR3 spans 13 residues. This CDR3 reads CASSLSGGIEQYF. The CDR3 DNA is TGTGCCAGCAGTTTAAGTGGAGGGATCGAGCAGTACTTC.

The chain couples TRBV6-5 to TRBJ1-4; 9 nucleotides line up with TRBD1. Germline V gene lookup returns CDR1 MNHEY and CDR2 SVGAGI. The J segment lost 8 bases and the V segment lost 8 bases, leaving 6 bases of the junction unmatched. The CDR3 contains 13 residues. The CDR3, as DNA: TGTGCCAGCTTTGACAGGGGGTACGAAAAACTGTTTTTT. This translates into CASFDRGYEKLFF.

The rearrangement links TRBV30 to TRBJ1-5, with D tentatively TRBD1 (5 bases). V was clipped by 0 bases and J by 4 bases, with 7 bases between them. CDR1 and CDR2 from the germline V gene are GTSNPN and SVGIG (reference sequence). The CDR3 length is 13 residues. The CDR3 protein is CAWSVTGNQPQHF. As DNA, the CDR3 is TGTGCCTGGAGTGTAACAGGTAATCAGCCCCAGCATTTT.

There are a few counts of this clone. This chain joins TRBV6-1 and TRBJ2-5; tentatively, D is TRBD1 (6 bases). Germline loops: CDR1 MNHNS, CDR2 SASEGT. The CDR3 contains 18 residues. V was cut by 1 base and J by 4 bases, with 22 bases left in between. The CDR3, as DNA: TGTGCCAGCAGTGAAGTATCAGGGGCAGGTACTGTGGGAGAGACCCAGTACTTC. It codes for CASSEVSGAGTVGETQYF.